This TCR beta chain originates from a study of T cells in Graves' hyperthyroidism and ophthalmopathy. The germline V gene has CDR1 SGHDN and CDR2 FVKESK. This CDR3 has 19 residues. Trimming cost V 10 bases and J 0 bases, with 31 bases left between them. Amplified TCR beta CDR3 regions derived from RNA transcripts. HTBI primers drove first-round RT-PCR of the TCR CDR3. TCRdb reanalysed the multiplex PCR reads using MiXCR and keeps one entry per CDR3 protein. The table records around 420,000 distinct CDR3 sequences, around a sixth of them present only once. Sequencing was done on a sample of blood. V usage is TRBV14 and J usage is TRBJ2-7; tentatively, D is TRBD1 (6 bases). The sequence derives from a woman under 30 with Graves' hyperthyroidism. CDR3 protein: CAITFPIRTQGISSYEQYF. The CDR3 coding sequence is TGTGCCATCACGTTCCCGATTAGGACACAGGGAATAAGCTCCTACGAGCAGTACTTC. The variable domain in full, completed from reference TRBV14 and TRBJ2-7, reads EAGVTQFPSHSVIEKGQTVTLRCDPISGHDNLYWYRRVMGKEIKFLLHFVKESKQDESGMPNNRFLAERTGGTYSTLKVQPAELEDSGVYFCAITFPIRTQGISSYEQYFGPGTRLTVT.